The 29 T cell receptor beta chains given below trace back to one sample, sequenced in a study of T-cell memory formation after mild COVID-19 (dated by TCRdb to the early 2020s). Libraries were made using 5' RACE. Instrument on record: Illumina NovaSeq 6000. The raw public reads went through TCRdb reprocessing: fastp at Q25, MiXCR clone calling, in-frame beta chains kept. Identical CDR3 proteins give one entry, which carries the most common genes and DNA. Across this sample there are around 320,000 distinct CDR3 sequences, with roughly an eighth seen only once. The ten largest clones capture roughly a fifth of the sample. Sample: PBMCs or a T cell subset sorted from them (not recorded which). Receptors originate from a man younger than 30 who had mild COVID-19 (a few samples of this study predate the infection). The sample titles of this study are shuffled in the database, so cell type and time point are left out; the donor was told from shared clones.

This clonotype was detected only a few times. This chain joins TRBV9 and TRBJ2-3; no definite D call. V lost 2 bases and J lost 10, with 17 bases in between. CDR3 length equals 14 residues. Germline V gene lookup returns CDR1 SGDLS and CDR2 YYNGEE. This CDR3 is CASSVGPSTPSQYF. DNA of the CDR3: TGTGCCAGCAGCGTCGGTCCTTCAACCCCTTCGCAGTATTTT.

There are a few counts of this clonotype. The chain combines TRBV6-6 with TRBJ2-1, with a possible D match to TRBD1 (6 bases). CDR1 is MNHNY, CDR2 SVGAGI, per germline (reference sequence). This CDR3 is 15 amino acids long. V was pared by 6 bases and J by 0 bases, with 12 bases between. The CDR3 coding sequence is TGTGCCAGCAGACTACGACAGGACTCCTACAATGAGCAGTTCTTC. Its protein is CASRLRQDSYNEQFF.

The DNA for the CDR3 is TGTGCCAGCAGCTCCCCCGCAGGAGTCGCCACAGATACGCAGTATTTT. It codes for CASSSPAGVATDTQYF. The V and J genes are TRBV7-9 and TRBJ2-3; D unresolved. V was trimmed by 4 bases and J by 2 bases, leaving 16 bases between them. Looked up from germline, CDR1 is SEHNR and CDR2 is FQNEAQ (reference sequence). The CDR3 runs 16 residues.

This clonotype has a handful of counts. DNA of the CDR3: TGTGCCATCAGGGAAACAGACAGGGGGCGAGGTTCACCCCTCCACTTT. Protein product: CAIRETDRGRGSPLHF. This sequence joins TRBV10-3 and TRBJ1-6; 10 bases are shared with TRBD1. The length of the CDR3 is 16 residues. J was trimmed by 9 bases and V by 6 bases; bases with no gene match: 11. Germline V gene data show CDR1 as ENHRY and CDR2 as SYGVKD.

The chain is built from TRBV7-2 and TRBJ1-2, with 8 nucleotides matching TRBD1. This CDR3 spans 16 amino acids. Looked up from germline, CDR1 is SGHTA and CDR2 is FQGNSA. V shed 1 base and J 2 bases; nucleotides not matched to a gene: 6. The CDR3, as DNA: TGTGCCAGCAGCTTAGGTTACGGGACAGGCAACTATGGCTACACCTTC. As protein: CASSLGYGTGNYGYTF.

This clonotype has ten or more counts. This chain joins TRBV7-8 and TRBJ2-7, with 13 bases lining up with TRBD2. This CDR3 spans 15 amino acids. Germline V gene data show CDR1 as SGHVS and CDR2 as FQNEAQ. V lost 2 bases and J lost 2; bases outside the gene matches: 0. DNA for the CDR3: TGTGCCAGCAGCTTAACTAGCGGGGGGGCCTACGAGCAGTACTTC. This encodes CASSLTSGGAYEQYF.

This clonotype was seen a handful of times. The rearrangement joins TRBV11-2 to TRBJ2-3, with 8 bases identical to TRBD1. From germline, CDR1 is SGHAT and CDR2 FQNNGV. Trimming removed 6 bases from V and 15 bases from J; junction bases left unmatched: 14. The CDR3 has 13 residues. The CDR3 spells CASSSIRTGSRYF. The CDR3 nucleotides are TGTGCCAGCAGTTCGATCCGGACAGGGAGTCGTTATTTT.

This clonotype was seen a few times. This chain uses TRBV5-1 with TRBJ1-1, with D possibly TRBD1 on 6 matching bases. V was pared by 1 base and J by 3 bases, with 16 bases between. From germline, CDR1 is SGHRS and CDR2 YFSETQ. The CDR3 length is 16 residues. In DNA, the CDR3 is TGCGCCAGCAGCTTGAGAGCGATCAGGGGTGACACTGAAGCTTTCTTT. Protein sequence: CASSLRAIRGDTEAFF.

The sample holds a few counts of this clonotype. The CDR3 protein is CASSTNPNMNTEAFF. DNA for the CDR3: TGTGCCAGCTCGACCAATCCAAACATGAACACTGAAGCTTTCTTT. J is TRBJ1-1 and V is TRBV18; no clear D. The V and J ends lost 6 bases and 0 bases respectively, with 14 bases between them. Germline CDR1 and CDR2: KGHSH and LQKENI. This CDR3 comprises 15 residues.

The chain uses TRBV29-1 and TRBJ1-1; tentative D call: TRBD1 (5 bases). This CDR3 contains 13 residues. The V end lost 3 bases, the J end lost 10 bases, and 18 bases lay between the germline ends. Germline loops: CDR1 SQVTM, CDR2 ANQGSEA. The chain's CDR3 is CSVERPGTGRAFF. CDR3 nucleotide sequence: TGCAGCGTTGAGCGCCCCGGGACGGGGAGAGCTTTCTTT.

The rearrangement uses TRBV7-9 and TRBJ2-7; TRBD2 matches at 8 bases. Germline V gene lookup returns CDR1 SEHNR and CDR2 FQNEAQ (reference sequence). The length of the CDR3 is 14 residues. V dropped 3 bases and J dropped 1; count of bases not matched to a gene: 2. The CDR3 bases are TGTGCCAGCAGCTTGGGCGGGGGGTCCTACGAGCAGTACTTC. Translating it yields CASSLGGGSYEQYF.

A few counts support this clonotype. The CDR3 DNA sequence: TGTGCCAGCAGCCCCGGGACCTTCGGGGACACCGGGGAGCTGTTTTTT. Amino acids: CASSPGTFGDTGELFF. The V and J genes are TRBV7-8 and TRBJ2-2; D possibly uses TRBD1 or TRBD2 (5 bases each). Germline V gene sequence: CDR1 SGHVS, CDR2 FQNEAQ. The V end was cut by 5 bases, the J end by 3 bases, with 16 bases between. This CDR3 has 16 residues.

The sample holds a few counts of this clonotype. The V call is TRBV20-1, the J call TRBJ2-3; D is unclear. V was shortened by 8 bases and J by 4 bases, with 10 bases between the two germline ends. Germline V CDR1 and CDR2: DFQATT, SNEGSKA (reference sequence). The CDR3 covers 11 residues. The CDR3 loop is CSCGGADTQYF. In DNA form, the CDR3 reads TGCAGTTGCGGTGGTGCAGATACGCAGTATTTT.

This clonotype was counted only a few times. This chain joins TRBV18 and TRBJ2-7; 9 bases map to TRBD1. CDR1 and CDR2 from the germline V gene are KGHSH and LQKENI. This CDR3 is 15 amino acids long. J was trimmed by 3 bases and V by 3 bases; bases with no gene match: 6. The CDR3 nucleotides are TGTGCCAGCTCACCGGGGACAGGGATTTTCTACGAGCAGTACGTC. Translating it yields CASSPGTGIFYEQYV.

This clonotype was counted ten times or more. The chain has TRBV12-3 or TRBV12-4 and TRBJ1-1; 10 bases are a match to TRBD1. V was pared by 5 bases and J by 3 bases, with 3 bases of the junction left unmatched. This CDR3 is 14 amino acids long. The CDR3 region has the DNA TGTGCCAGCAGTCGGACAGGGGGGGACACTGAAGCTTTCTTT. Translated: CASSRTGGDTEAFF.

This clonotype was detected a few times. V is TRBV12-3 or TRBV12-4 and J is TRBJ2-3, with a possible D match to TRBD2 (7 bases). This CDR3 region has 17 residues. V lost 2 bases to trimming and J lost 0 bases, with 15 bases between them. DNA of the CDR3: TGTGCCAGCAGTTTACAGGGGCTAGCGGATAGCACAGATACGCAGTATTTT. Residues: CASSLQGLADSTDTQYF.

The genes are TRBV4-1 and TRBJ2-1; possibly TRBD2 for D (5 bases). Germline V gives CDR1 MGHRA, CDR2 YSYEKL. This CDR3 comprises 15 residues. Trimming took off 6 bases at V and 9 bases at J, with 21 bases between the two ends. CDR3 nucleotides: TGCGCCAGCAGTACGATCGCGGAGTTAGCGTCTGAGCAGTTCTTC. Translation: CASSTIAELASEQFF.

This clonotype occurred many times. The genes are TRBV7-2 and TRBJ2-5; D is unresolved. V lost 6 bases to trimming and J lost 7 bases, with 18 bases between them. CDR1 and CDR2 from the germline V gene are SGHTA and FQGNSA. This CDR3 contains 14 residues. As DNA, the CDR3 is TGTGCCAGCAGTCAGCCACCCGAAACTATGACCCAGTACTTC. Residues: CASSQPPETMTQYF.

The chain carries TRBV7-9 and TRBJ1-4, with a weak D call TRBD1 (5 bases). Germline V lookup: CDR1 SEHNR, CDR2 FQNEAQ (reference sequence). The V and J ends lost 7 bases and 8 bases respectively, with 8 bases between them. The CDR3 extends over 11 amino acids. CDR3 sequence: CASTGTEKLFF. Here the CDR3 DNA reads TGTGCCAGCACCGGGACCGAAAAACTGTTTTTT.

This chain joins TRBV11-1 and TRBJ2-1; weak D call: TRBD1 (6 bases). CDR1 is SGHAT and CDR2 is FQDESV in the germline V gene (reference sequence). The CDR3 extends over 13 amino acids. Trimming cost V 6 bases and J 5 bases, with 11 bases left between them. The CDR3, as DNA: TGTGCCAGCAGACCAGGACAGAACAATGAGCAGTTCTTC. As protein: CASRPGQNNEQFF.

CDR3 sequence reads: CASSLLGTSTYEQYF. For the CDR3, the DNA is TGTGCCAGCAGTTTACTCGGGACTAGTACCTACGAGCAGTACTTC. V is TRBV27 and J is TRBJ2-7; 8 bases match TRBD2. Germline CDR1 reads MNHEY; CDR2 reads SMNVEV (reference sequence). The CDR3 contains 15 residues. The V segment lost 2 bases and the J segment 2 bases; nucleotides outside the gene matches: 5.

This clonotype was picked up a small number of times. The V and J genes are TRBV10-3 and TRBJ1-5; no firm D call. The CDR3 contains 14 residues. V was clipped by 0 bases and J by 5 bases, with 8 bases between them. The germline CDR1 and CDR2 sequences are ENHRY and SYGVKD. CDR3 nucleotide sequence: TGTGCCATCAGTGAGTCGGTCTCAGATCAGCCCCAGCATTTT. This sequence encodes CAISESVSDQPQHF.

The V call is TRBV3-1, the J call TRBJ1-6; no firm D call. CDR3 size: 13 residues. The germline V gene encodes CDR1 LGHDT and CDR2 YNNKEL (reference sequence). Between the trimmed V and J ends, which lost 3 bases and 11 bases, there was a span of 11 bases. The CDR3 sequence: CASSQLAGTPLHF. Written as DNA, the CDR3 is TGTGCCAGCAGCCAGCTAGCTGGGACACCCCTCCACTTT.

V is TRBV6-5 and J is TRBJ1-2; D ambiguous. The CDR3 spans 13 residues. Germline V gives CDR1 MNHEY, CDR2 SVGAGI. The V end lost 4 bases, the J end lost 9 bases, and 15 bases lay between the germline ends. This CDR3 reads CASSFAEAVSYTF. In DNA form, the CDR3 reads TGTGCCAGCAGTTTCGCTGAGGCGGTCAGCTACACCTTC.

This chain uses TRBV20-1 with TRBJ2-7; D is possibly TRBD1 (5 bases). CDR1 and CDR2 from the germline V gene are DFQATT and SNEGSKA (reference sequence). CDR3 size: 14 residues. Trimming stripped 5 bases from V and 6 bases from J, with 20 bases between. CDR3 amino acids: CSARRAGLPSEQYV. DNA of the CDR3: TGCAGTGCTCGTCGAGCAGGGCTTCCAAGCGAGCAGTACGTC.

This clonotype was counted a few times. The chain is built from TRBV6-2 or TRBV6-3 and TRBJ1-2; possibly TRBD1 for D (5 bases). The CDR3 runs to 15 residues. Trimming took off 7 bases at V and 5 bases at J, with 20 bases between the two ends. Germline CDR1 MNHEY, CDR2 SVGEGT. This CDR3 is CASTDSPHRIYGYTF. CDR3 in DNA: TGTGCCAGCACCGACTCCCCGCACAGGATTTATGGCTACACCTTC.

The chain links TRBV4-3 to TRBJ1-4; D is possibly TRBD1 (5 bases). The V gene's germline CDR1 is LGHNA and CDR2 YSLEER. The CDR3 is 17 amino acids. V was clipped by 0 bases and J by 8 bases, with 19 bases between them. CDR3 sequence (DNA): TGCGCCAGCAGCCAAGAACCTCGGGGGGGGACTGGCGAAAAACTGTTTTTT. Protein: CASSQEPRGGTGEKLFF.

This clonotype was picked up a small number of times. The chain links TRBV6-6 to TRBJ1-2, with a possible D match to TRBD1 (5 bases). Trimming cost V 5 bases and J 8 bases, with 18 bases left between them. Germline lookup yields CDR1 MNHNY and CDR2 SVGAGI (reference sequence). The CDR3 is 14 amino acids. CDR3 coding DNA: TGTGCCAGCAGTGACCAAGGAGGGGCACGAGGCTACACCTTC. It specifies CASSDQGGARGYTF.

In this sample, this clonotype turned up many times. The chain joins TRBV29-1 to TRBJ2-3; unclear D gene. Per germline, CDR1 SQVTM and CDR2 ANQGSEA. V lost 6 bases to trimming and J lost 2 bases, with 6 bases between them. CDR3 length equals 11 residues. The CDR3, as DNA: TGCAGCGTGGGGAACACAGATACGCAGTATTTT. Translation gives CSVGNTDTQYF.